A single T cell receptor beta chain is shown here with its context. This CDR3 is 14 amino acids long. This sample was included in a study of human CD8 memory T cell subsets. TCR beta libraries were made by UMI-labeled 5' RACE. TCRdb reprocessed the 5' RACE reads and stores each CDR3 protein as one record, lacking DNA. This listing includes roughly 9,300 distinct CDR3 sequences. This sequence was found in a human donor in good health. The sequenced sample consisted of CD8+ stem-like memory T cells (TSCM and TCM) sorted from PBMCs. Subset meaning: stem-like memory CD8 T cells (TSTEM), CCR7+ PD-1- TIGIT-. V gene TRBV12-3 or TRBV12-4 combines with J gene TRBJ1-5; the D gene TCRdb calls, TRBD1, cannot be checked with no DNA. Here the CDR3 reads CASSLSGAFQPQHF.